This entry lists 3 T cell receptor beta chains sequenced from one sample in a study of CD8 T cells in Susac syndrome. RNA in amounts of roughly 0.5 to 1 ug was reverse transcribed with random hexamers. TCRdb re-called the immunoSEQ multiplex PCR reads through MiXCR, storing one row per CDR3 protein. The sample includes roughly 200,000 distinct CDR3 sequences, 95% of them seen just once. Sequencing was carried out using CD4+ T cells from PBMCs. The receptor source for this set is a human donor with multiple sclerosis.

The chain uses TRBV5-4 and TRBJ2-1, with 9 nucleotides matching TRBD2. V gave up 1 base and J gave up 4 bases; unmatched junction bases: 6. Germline loops: CDR1 SGHNT, CDR2 YYREEE (reference sequence). CDR3 length: 16 residues. CDR3 in amino acids: CASSLIRGGAYNEQFF. DNA for the CDR3: TGTGCCAGCAGCTTGATTCGCGGGGGGGCTTACAATGAGCAGTTCTTC.

In its sample, this clonotype was seen once. This sequence joins TRBV11-3 and TRBJ2-3; TRBD1 agrees at 7 bases. Germline lookup yields CDR1 SGHNT and CDR2 YENEEA. The CDR3 extends over 15 amino acids. V trimming: 6 bases; J trimming: 1 base; junction bases outside the gene matches: 7. CDR3 sequence reads: CASSSGTVGTDTQYF. CDR3 nucleotides: TGTGCCAGCAGTTCCGGGACAGTGGGCACAGATACGCAGTATTTT.

The chain carries TRBV25-1 and TRBJ2-3; D not resolved. Trimming shortened V by 3 bases and J by 2 bases, and 12 bases separated the two germline ends. Per germline, CDR1 MGHDK and CDR2 SYGVNS. CDR3 length: 15 amino acids. The CDR3 loop reads CASSDQRAHTDTQYF. The DNA for the CDR3 is TGTGCCAGCAGTGACCAGAGAGCTCACACAGATACGCAGTATTTT. The variable domain in full, completed from reference TRBV25-1 and TRBJ2-3, reads EADIYQTPRYLVIGTGKKITLECSQTMGHDKMYWYQQDPGMELHLIHYSYGVNSTEKGDLSSESTVSRIRTEHFPLTLESARPSHTSQYLCASSDQRAHTDTQYFGPGTRLTVL.